This T cell receptor (beta chain) originates from a study of cytomegalovirus exposure and HLA in healthy donors (dated by TCRdb to about 2017). About the study as a whole: An earlier analysis of 550 to 700 of the donors reported roughly 300 Gb of sequence data and some 120 million unique TCR beta sequences from 150 million to 200 million T cells. Approximately 300 gigabases of sequencing data and tens of millions of unique TCR sequences made up an early release that covered 640 HLA-typed donors. Among the roughly 400 genotyped donors, about 83% belonged to the genetic ancestry cluster associated with self-reported Caucasian donors. The aim of the study was to test whether cataloging public T cell receptors could identify signatures of past pathogen exposure. The T cell repertoires of under 750 subjects were profiled by immunosequencing and related to cytomegalovirus serostatus. In addition to the first cohort of approximately 670 subjects, a separate validation cohort of over 90 different subjects was used. To predict cytomegalovirus infection status, the study combined high-throughput TCR immunosequencing, statistical association of individual TCRs with disease status, and machine learning. In a later analysis, previously published TCR beta repertoires from 666 donors were re-analyzed and high-resolution HLA genotyping was added so that TCR occurrence patterns could be studied. Rather than using new phenotypic data, the later analysis identified candidate immune exposures from TCR beta sequences and from how often those sequences occurred across donors. An earlier analysis of more than 450 of the donors used high-throughput TCR beta sequencing to judge whether each TCR beta V gene segment behaved as functional or pseudogenic. Donor age, sex, ethnicity and CMV serostatus were compiled alongside the repertoire data. In a later genetic analysis, genome-wide SNP genotypes for 398 of the 666 donors were used, and that subset was treated as a discovery cohort. All discovery cohort repertoires had been generated using a single sequencing platform. HLA typing covered class I and class II loci at four-digit resolution. The number of typed donors differed by locus: roughly 620-640 for A, B, C, DRB1 and DQB1; approximately 540 for DQA1; approximately 600 for DPA1; and roughly 470 for DPB1. Several DR-DQ haplotypes were handled as single units for association and clustering, since linkage in the cohort was strong. Among approximately 370 genotyped donors of the cohort, an average of approximately 240,000 unique TCR beta nucleotide sequences was sequenced per donor, of which roughly 17% were non-productive. The full study reports these points: In vitro tests confirmed that a few of the cytomegalovirus-associated TCR beta chains recognize cytomegalovirus antigens. A later analysis found that TCR association rates varied across HLA loci, with DRB1 alleles showing the most associated TCRs and HLA-C alleles the fewest. Sequencing depth was assumed to be roughly uniform across donors in the presence/absence analyses, though that assumption may not hold. Several of the top co-occurrence clusters appeared to be linked to parvovirus B19, influenza, CMV and Epstein-Barr virus, according to a later analysis. Linkage disequilibrium might explain the correlated functional status among segregating V segments, but an unknown experimental factor could not be ruled out. A further reported finding was that TCR beta sequences accurately predicted the HLA-A and HLA-B alleles for most subjects in the first cohort. In both the original and validation cohorts, the classifier was reported to diagnose cytomegalovirus status with high specificity and sensitivity. Compared with the roughly 700-donor mean, donors in an Asian-associated ancestry cluster had fewer N-insertions in productive TCRs, according to a later genetic analysis. The authors suggested that the approach could potentially be generalized to other disease states and immunological phenotypes. Because the 87-base-pair reads could not distinguish some IMGT-functional V segments, including TRBV6-2 and TRBV6-3, those segments were excluded. A later genetic analysis associated a missense DCLRE1C variant with V-gene and J-gene trimming of TCR beta chains, and an independent cohort replicated the association. A later analysis found that most CMV-associated TCR beta chains appeared HLA-restricted, with HLA associations seemingly driven largely by CMV exposure. This cohort had only TCR beta chains sequenced, and the lack of alpha or paired-chain data limited which features could be detected. Immune exposure information for the cohort was limited to CMV serostatus. Specific HLA alleles were associated with 15,000 to 20,000 TCR beta sequences at a false discovery rate of 0.05 in a later analysis. HLA typing was unavailable for some donors at each locus, so association tests used only the typed subset. A total of 150 to 200 TCR beta chains were listed by the study as associated with cytomegalovirus. Assigning TCR associations to individual alleles was difficult when HLA alleles, especially DR and DQ, strongly co-occurred. A cluster of highly shared sequence variants was judged likely to represent a technical artifact of the sequencing pipeline. In a later analysis, HLA-associated TCR beta chains showed more clonal expansion and lower generation probabilities than non-associated chains that were equally common. An earlier analysis of several hundred of the donors showed that most TCR beta V segments appeared in productive rearrangements either about 87% or about 30% of the time, which broadly matched IMGT annotations. Because counts were too low, fewer than 20 rarely observed V segments, including chromosome 9 orphons, were excluded from the earlier analysis of 587 of the donors. Across donors, most TCR sequences were observed very rarely, whereas some public TCRs were present in many individuals.

With respect to this clone: It has no known antigen specificity. No per-base quality is available; no much larger clone lies one base away.

The cohort comprised around 700 healthy bone marrow donors. Cohort members were all nominally healthy when sampled, although unrecorded immune exposures were likely present. The donor was CMV seronegative and was included in the group of a few hundred seronegative cohort members. Each donor provided a peripheral blood sample, and peripheral blood mononuclear cells were used for TCR beta sequencing. Genomic DNA extraction from the blood cell samples was performed with the Qiagen DNeasy Blood Extraction Kit. From the germline V gene, CDR1 is SGDLS and CDR2 is YYNGEE. Here V drops 1 base and J drops 2 bases, and the junction holds 2 bases not matched to any gene. The CDR3 covers 16 residues, taking in both the cysteine and the phenylalanine. The kept DNA is CDR3 alone, 48 bases in frame from the first base. The library was built by means of the immunoSEQ multiplex PCR assay. For the multiplex PCR, a mixture combining 60 forward primers for TCR Vbeta segments and 13 reverse primers for TCR Jbeta segments was used. The CDR3 region of rearranged TCR beta genes was amplified from genomic DNA by a multiplex PCR assay. The Illumina HiSeq System was used to sequence the amplified TCR beta libraries as 87-base-pair reads. The published analysis was carried out like this. Across the roughly 640 repertoires, a later analysis counted some 81 million unique TCR beta chains, 8.5 million to 12 million of which were shared by at least two donors. To remove PCR and sequencing errors, raw reads were error-corrected and collapsed into unique sequences using a nearest-neighbor algorithm that merged closely related sequences. To assign V, D and J gene segments, CDR3 sequences were aligned to IMGT reference sequences. Each retained sequence needed at least a six-nucleotide match to both a V gene segment and a J gene segment. A rearrangement was called productive if the CDR3 had no stop codons and remained in frame with V and J, and every other rearrangement was called non-productive. Following IMGT convention, CDR3 was defined as the stretch from the second conserved V-encoded cysteine to the conserved J-encoded phenylalanine. In an earlier analysis of more than 550 of the donors, sequences lacking an unambiguous match to a single V gene segment were excluded. In an earlier analysis of around 600 of the donors, V segments were called functional above 56.7% productive rearrangements and were called segregating when the between-donor standard deviation exceeded 5%. A statistical classification framework was built to diagnose cytomegalovirus status from the catalog of TCR beta chain sequences. A later analysis assigned V and J genes by comparing TCR nucleotide sequences with IMGT/GENE-DB human TR gene sequences. In a later analysis, CDR3 sequences and most-parsimonious VDJ recombination scenarios were assigned using the TCRdist pipeline. In a later analysis, every TCR beta chain was defined by the combination of its CDR3 amino acid sequence and its V-gene family, and reads without a unique V-gene family were dropped. In a later analysis, 550 to 650 highly shared, low-generation-probability nucleotide sequences were removed to address suspected cross-contamination and a sequencing artifact. For each public chain, a later analysis derived a clonal expansion index from normalized ranks of inferred template counts within each repertoire. Generation probabilities in a later analysis came from a VDJ recombination model fitted to out-of-frame rearrangements, and those results were checked against IGoR. Hypergeometric tests were used in a later analysis to score TCR-TCR, TCR-HLA and TCR-CMV co-occurrence, with a repertoire-size bias correction applied to the TCR pairs. In a later analysis, false discovery rates were estimated by permuting HLA or CMV assignments 20 times. In a later analysis, co-occurring TCRs were grouped with DBSCAN, and TCRdist sequence similarity was added when clustering was performed within HLA-allele-positive subsets. For co-occurrence clustering, repertoires with fewer than 30,000 or more than 120,000 public chains were excluded, along with 5 or 6 repertoires with anomalous nucleotide sharing. TCRdb limited this immuneACCESS table to in-frame rearrangements with V and J called. A share of clones is missing; checked studies link under half to unresolved V genes, and the rest is unexplained. The V and J calls and clone size were taken over from that table, and D and trimming were inferred from the DNA. This sample gives 200,000 to 250,000 clones in total; 60% to 80% of them show up just once. 3% to 4.5% of the sample goes to the ten largest clones.

The TCR comes from a male donor in good health and CMV-seronegative. This receptor chain uses TRBV9 and TRBJ2-1; a stretch of 11 junction bases matches TRBD2. Source material: PBMCs. The sequenced DNA: TGTGCCAGCAGCGTAAAGACTAGCGGGACCTACAATGAGCAGTTCTTC. This codes for CASSVKTSGTYNEQFF. Beyond the CDR3, the reference TRBV9 and TRBJ2-1 genes provide the residues; the full variable domain reads: DSGVTQTPKHLITATGQRVTLRCSPRSGDLSVYWYQQSLDQGLQFLIQYYNGEERAKGNILERFSAQQFPDLHSELNLSSLELGDSALYFCASSVKTSGTYNEQFFGPGTRLTVL.